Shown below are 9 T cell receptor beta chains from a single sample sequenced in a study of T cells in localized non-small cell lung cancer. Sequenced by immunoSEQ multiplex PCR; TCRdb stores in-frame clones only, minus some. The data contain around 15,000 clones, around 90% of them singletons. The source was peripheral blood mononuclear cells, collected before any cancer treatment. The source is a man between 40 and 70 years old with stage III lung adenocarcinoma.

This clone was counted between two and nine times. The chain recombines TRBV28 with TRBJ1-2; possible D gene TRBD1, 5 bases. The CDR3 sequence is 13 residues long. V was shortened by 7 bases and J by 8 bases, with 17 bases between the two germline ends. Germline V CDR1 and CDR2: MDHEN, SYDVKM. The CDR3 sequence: CASTHGGGIGYTF. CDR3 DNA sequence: TGTGCCAGCACGCATGGGGGGGGTATCGGCTACACCTTC.

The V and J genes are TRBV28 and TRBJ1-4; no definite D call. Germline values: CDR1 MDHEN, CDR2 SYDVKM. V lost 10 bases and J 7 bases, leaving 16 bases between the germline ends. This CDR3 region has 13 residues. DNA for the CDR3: TGTGCCACGCAGACCCCCGCGGGTGAAAAACTGTTTTTT. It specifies CATQTPAGEKLFF.

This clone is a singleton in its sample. In DNA, the CDR3 is TGTGCCAGCAGCGTAAGTATACGGGACGAGCAGTACTTC. Translated: CASSVSIRDEQYF. The chain links TRBV9 to TRBJ2-5; D ambiguous. The closer fit of TRBJ2-7 to the DNA end suggests the J call may be wrong. Germline V gene sequence: CDR1 SGDLS, CDR2 YYNGEE. The CDR3 length is 13 residues.

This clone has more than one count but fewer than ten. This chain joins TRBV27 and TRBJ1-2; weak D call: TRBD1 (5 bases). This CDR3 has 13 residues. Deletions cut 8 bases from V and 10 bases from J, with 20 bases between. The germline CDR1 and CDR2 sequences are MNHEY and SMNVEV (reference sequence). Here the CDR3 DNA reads TGTGCCAGCGGGGCAGGACGGCTGGTCCCCTACACCTTC. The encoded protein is CASGAGRLVPYTF.

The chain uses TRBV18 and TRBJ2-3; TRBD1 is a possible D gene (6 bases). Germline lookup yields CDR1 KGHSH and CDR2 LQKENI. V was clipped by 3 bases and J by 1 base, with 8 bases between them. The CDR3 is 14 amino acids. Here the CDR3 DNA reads TGTGCCAGCTCACCCAGGGGAGGCACAGATACGCAGTATTTT. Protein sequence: CASSPRGGTDTQYF.

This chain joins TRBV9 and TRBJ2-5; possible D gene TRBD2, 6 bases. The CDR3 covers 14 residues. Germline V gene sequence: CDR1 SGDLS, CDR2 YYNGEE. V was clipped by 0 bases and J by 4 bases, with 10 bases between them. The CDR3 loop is CASSVGGDVETQYF. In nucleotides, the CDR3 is TGTGCCAGCAGCGTAGGGGGGGACGTAGAGACCCAGTACTTC. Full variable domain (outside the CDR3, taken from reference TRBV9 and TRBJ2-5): DSGVTQTPKHLITATGQRVTLRCSPRSGDLSVYWYQQSLDQGLQFLIQYYNGEERAKGNILERFSAQQFPDLHSELNLSSLELGDSALYFCASSVGGDVETQYFGPGTRLLVL.

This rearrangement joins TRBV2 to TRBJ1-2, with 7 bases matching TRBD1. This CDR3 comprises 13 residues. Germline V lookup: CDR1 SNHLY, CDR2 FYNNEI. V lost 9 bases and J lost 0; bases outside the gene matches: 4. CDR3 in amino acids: CARGQETNYGYTF. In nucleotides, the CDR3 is TGTGCCAGAGGACAGGAGACTAACTATGGCTACACCTTC.

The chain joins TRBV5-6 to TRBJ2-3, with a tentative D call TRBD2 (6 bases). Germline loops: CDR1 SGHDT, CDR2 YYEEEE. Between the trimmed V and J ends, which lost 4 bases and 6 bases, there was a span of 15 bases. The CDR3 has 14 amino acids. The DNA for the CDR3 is TGTGCCAGCAGCCACCCTAGCGCGTCGGATACGCAGTATTTT. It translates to CASSHPSASDTQYF.

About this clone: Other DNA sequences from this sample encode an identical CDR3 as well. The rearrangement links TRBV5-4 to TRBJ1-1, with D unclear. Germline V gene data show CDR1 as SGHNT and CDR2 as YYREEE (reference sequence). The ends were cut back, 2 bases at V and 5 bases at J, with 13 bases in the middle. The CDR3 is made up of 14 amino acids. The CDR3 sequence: CASSFGRTGTEAFF. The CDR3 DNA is TGTGCCAGCAGCTTTGGGCGGACGGGGACTGAAGCTTTCTTT.